This entry describes one T cell receptor (beta chain). Primers used in a second PCR of roughly 6 to 12 cycles were a sample-barcoded 5' primer and a J-beta primer mix. The template-switch adaptor, which had 12 random nucleotides, put a tag on each cDNA molecule. A single record per CDR3 protein comes from TCRdb applying MiXCR to the 5' RACE reads. Of hundreds of thousands of distinct CDR3 sequences listed, nearly 60% are singletons. This CDR3 is 16 amino acids long. Germline values: CDR1 SEHNR, CDR2 FQNEAQ (reference sequence). The sample belongs to a study of blood T cells in healthy people across ages. On the study more broadly: When template switching was applied, about one barcoded beta molecule was captured per two T cells.

This receptor was identified in a man aged 25 to 40 in good health. The sequencing sample was made of blood. The V and J genes are TRBV7-9 and TRBJ2-5, with a tentative D call TRBD2 (7 bases). The J call may be incorrect, as the DNA end agrees better with TRBJ2-7. The CDR3 here is CASSLVGGAANYEQYF. The CDR3 nucleotides read TGTGCCAGCAGCTTAGTAGGGGGGGCAGCGAACTACGAGCAGTACTTC.